The present TCR beta chain was sequenced within a study of cytomegalovirus exposure and HLA in healthy donors (dated by TCRdb to the late 2010s). For the study in its entirety: According to an earlier analysis of 587 of the donors, roughly 180 million T cells yielded 120 million or so unique TCR beta sequences and 276 Gb of sequence data. An early release covering roughly 600 HLA-typed donors comprised roughly 300 gigabases of sequencing data and tens of millions of unique TCR sequences. Of the approximately 400 genotyped donors, approximately 80% fell in the genetic ancestry cluster associated with self-reported Caucasian donors. The study was designed to test whether signatures of past pathogen exposure could be identified by cataloging public T cell receptors. The study used immunosequencing to profile the T cell repertoires of several hundred subjects and linked those repertoires to cytomegalovirus serostatus. In addition to the first cohort of hundreds of subjects, a separate validation cohort of 120 different subjects was used. To predict cytomegalovirus infection status, the study combined high-throughput TCR immunosequencing, statistical association of individual TCRs with disease status, and machine learning. A later analysis re-analyzed previously published TCR beta repertoires from several hundred donors and added high-resolution HLA genotyping to study TCR occurrence patterns. Rather than using new phenotypic data, the later analysis identified candidate immune exposures from TCR beta sequences and from how often those sequences occurred across donors. In an earlier analysis of 587 of the donors, high-throughput TCR beta sequencing was used to judge whether each TCR beta V gene segment behaved as functional or pseudogenic. Donor age, sex, ethnicity and CMV serostatus were compiled together with the repertoire data. In a later genetic analysis, genome-wide SNP genotypes for about 65% of the roughly 670 donors were used, and that subset was treated as a discovery cohort. Every discovery cohort repertoire had been produced on one sequencing platform. HLA typing included class I and class II loci at four-digit resolution. Typing coverage varied by locus: about 629-630 donors for A, B, C, DRB1 and DQB1; roughly 560 for DQA1; nearly 610 for DPA1; roughly 470 for DPB1. Four to six DR-DQ haplotypes were handled as single units for association and clustering, since linkage in the cohort was strong. On average, approximately 250,000 unique TCR beta nucleotide sequences were sequenced per donor among about 400 genotyped donors of the cohort, with 15% to 20% of those sequences being non-productive.

The library was prepared using the immunoSEQ multiplex PCR assay. The multiplex PCR relied on a mix of 60 forward primers for TCR Vbeta segments and 13 reverse primers for TCR Jbeta segments. The CDR3 region of rearranged TCR beta genes was amplified from genomic DNA with a multiplex PCR assay. Amplified TCR beta libraries were sequenced as 87-base-pair reads on the Illumina HiSeq System. The study's processing was this. Across the roughly 670 repertoires, a later analysis counted approximately 75 million unique TCR beta chains, 8.5 million to 12 million of which were shared by at least two donors. A nearest-neighbor algorithm error-corrected the raw reads and collapsed the reads into unique sequences, merging closely related sequences to remove PCR and sequencing errors. CDR3 sequences were aligned to IMGT reference sequences to assign V, D and J gene segments. For a sequence to be retained, a match of at least six nucleotides to both a V gene segment and a J gene segment was required. A rearrangement counted as productive if the CDR3 had no stop codons and remained in frame with V and J, and every other rearrangement counted as non-productive. Following IMGT convention, CDR3 was defined as the stretch from the second conserved V-encoded cysteine to the conserved J-encoded phenylalanine. The earlier analysis of fewer than 700 of the donors excluded sequences that lacked an unambiguous match to a single V gene segment. In an earlier analysis of some 590 of the donors, a V segment was called functional when productive rearrangements were above 56.7%, and segregating when the standard deviation between donors exceeded 5%. To diagnose cytomegalovirus status from the catalog of TCR beta chain sequences, a statistical classification framework was built. V and J gene assignment, in a later analysis, came from comparing TCR nucleotide sequences with IMGT/GENE-DB human TR gene sequences. Using the TCRdist pipeline, a later analysis assigned CDR3 sequences along with most-parsimonious VDJ recombination scenarios. A later analysis defined each TCR beta chain by its CDR3 amino acid sequence plus V-gene family, and excluded reads lacking a unique V-gene family. In a later analysis, 550 to 650 highly shared, low-generation-probability nucleotide sequences were removed to address suspected cross-contamination and a sequencing artifact. In a later analysis, a clonal expansion index for each public chain was calculated from normalized within-repertoire ranks of inferred template counts. In a later analysis, generation probabilities were computed with a VDJ recombination model fitted to out-of-frame rearrangements, and the resulting probabilities were checked against IGoR. Hypergeometric tests were used in a later analysis to score TCR-TCR, TCR-HLA and TCR-CMV co-occurrence, with a repertoire-size bias correction applied to the TCR pairs. To estimate false discovery rates, a later analysis permuted the HLA or CMV assignments 20 times. A later analysis grouped co-occurring TCRs with DBSCAN, adding TCRdist sequence similarity when clustering within HLA-allele-positive subsets. Repertoires with fewer than 30,000 or more than 120,000 public chains, plus five repertoires with anomalous nucleotide sharing, were excluded from co-occurrence clustering. Entries here come from immuneACCESS through TCRdb and include only in-frame sequences with V and J called. Some clones fail to appear in such tables; in the studies checked, an unresolved V gene covers under half of the shortfall, and the cause of the remainder is unknown. V and J calls and clone size are as listed in that table; D and trimming were resolved from the DNA. In this sample the table shows 100,000 to 150,000 clones, roughly 80% of which occur a single time. The ten biggest clones cover around 3% of the sample.

Points the paper makes about the study in general: The 87-base-pair reads could not distinguish some IMGT-functional V segments, including TRBV6-2 and TRBV6-3, so those segments were excluded. Linkage disequilibrium might explain the correlated functional status among segregating V segments, but an unknown experimental factor could not be ruled out. In a later analysis, most CMV-associated TCR beta chains were found to appear HLA-restricted, with HLA associations seemingly driven largely by CMV exposure. A later analysis associated 17,000 or so TCR beta sequences with specific HLA alleles at a false discovery rate of 0.05. According to a later analysis, parvovirus B19, influenza, CMV and Epstein-Barr virus appeared linked to several top co-occurrence clusters. Immune exposure information for the cohort was limited to CMV serostatus. A further reported finding was that TCR beta sequences accurately predicted the HLA-A and HLA-B alleles for most subjects in the first cohort. A few of the identified cytomegalovirus-associated TCR beta chains were confirmed in vitro to be specific for cytomegalovirus antigens. The cohort was sequenced for TCR beta chains only, and without alpha or paired-chain data the features that could be detected were limited. Compared with equally common non-associated chains, HLA-associated TCR beta chains in a later analysis were more clonally expanded and had lower generation probabilities. In an earlier analysis of 587 of the donors, most TCR beta V segments appeared in productive rearrangements about 87% or about 30% of the time, broadly matching IMGT annotations. Roughly 17 rarely observed V segments, including chromosome 9 orphons, were excluded from the earlier analysis of approximately 500 of the donors because counts were too low. Because HLA typing was unavailable for some donors at each locus, only the typed subset was used in association tests. When HLA alleles, especially DR and DQ, strongly co-occurred, attributing TCR associations to individual alleles was difficult. According to a later genetic analysis, donors in an Asian-associated ancestry cluster had fewer N-insertions in productive TCRs than the roughly 660-donor mean. In a later analysis, TCR association rates were found to vary across HLA loci, with the most associated TCRs seen for DRB1 alleles and the fewest for HLA-C alleles. The authors suggested that the approach could potentially be extended to other disease states and immunological phenotypes. The presence/absence analyses assumed that sequencing depth was roughly uniform across donors, and that assumption may not be true. In the study, approximately 150 TCR beta chains were listed as associated with cytomegalovirus. Most TCR sequences were seen in very few donors, while some public TCRs were found in many individuals. Cytomegalovirus status was reported to be diagnosed by the classifier with high specificity and sensitivity in both the original and validation cohorts. A later genetic analysis associated a missense DCLRE1C variant with V-gene and J-gene trimming of TCR beta chains, and an independent cohort replicated the association. A group of highly shared sequence variants was considered likely to be a technical artifact of the sequencing pipeline.

About this clone: Its antigen remains unidentified. Base qualities were left out, and no much larger clone turns up one base away.

The cohort was made up of under 800 healthy bone marrow donors. Cohort members were all nominally healthy when sampled, although unrecorded immune exposures were likely present. The donor was CMV seropositive and belonged to the group of 250 to 300 seropositive cohort members. A peripheral blood sample was provided by each donor, and peripheral blood mononuclear cells were used for TCR beta sequencing. The Qiagen DNeasy Blood Extraction Kit was used to extract genomic DNA from the blood cell samples. The germline V gene encodes CDR1 MNHEY and CDR2 SMNVEV (reference sequence). V lost 2 bases and J lost 5 bases, and the count of bases not matched to a germline gene is 7. From the cysteine up to the phenylalanine, the CDR3 has a length of 15 residues. The only DNA kept is the CDR3, 45 bases in frame from the first base.

The rearranged segments are TRBV27 and TRBJ2-3, and TRBD2 matches 7 of the central bases. The specimen was PBMCs. This receptor was identified in a woman aged 40 to 50 in good health and CMV-seropositive. The DNA reads as follows: TGTGCCAGCAGTTTACGTGGGACTACGAGAGATACGCAGTATTTT. This is translated as CASSLRGTTRDTQYF.